The 12 T cell receptor beta chains below were found in one sample sequenced in a study of post-analysis software for immune sequencing data (dated by TCRdb to between 2014 and 2016). The paper's findings and limits, for the study overall: Roughly 5 TRBV segments, including TRBV5-6, TRBV5-1 and TRBV20-1, were significantly more frequent in patients than controls.

The library was made by PCR. The sequencer listed for this sample is Illumina HiSeq 2500. To reduce PCR and sequencing biases, unique molecular identifiers were built into the TCR beta cDNA libraries. TCRdb applied fastp at Q25 and MiXCR to the public reads, then kept only in-frame beta chains. Under each unique CDR3 protein, matching rows form one entry showing the most common genes and DNA. This sample holds about 540,000 distinct CDR3 sequences; under 40% were observed only once. The ten most abundant clones make up 4.5% to 7.5% of the sample. These TCRs are of unknown antigen specificity. The sequenced sample was blood. These receptors all come from a girl aged 2-17 years with multiple sclerosis.

The V and J genes are TRBV5-1 and TRBJ1-1, with a weak D call TRBD1 (5 bases). This CDR3 is built from 15 residues. Germline values: CDR1 SGHRS, CDR2 YFSETQ. V was clipped by 1 base and J by 1 base, with 11 bases between them. CDR3 in amino acids: CASSLNPGTNTEAFF. DNA of the CDR3: TGCGCCAGCAGCTTGAATCCGGGGACGAACACTGAAGCTTTCTTT. The full variable domain, completed using reference TRBV5-1 and TRBJ1-1, is KAGVTQTPRYLIKTRGQQVTLSCSPISGHRSVSWYQQTPGQGLQFLFEYFSETQRNKGNFPGRFSGRQFSNSRSEMNVSTLELGDSALYLCASSLNPGTNTEAFFGQGTRLTVV.

This clonotype showed up just a few times. V and J are TRBV6-5 and TRBJ2-7; no reliable D call. Trimming removed 2 bases at V and 3 bases at J, with 14 bases between. Germline CDR1 MNHEY, CDR2 SVGAGI. The CDR3 has 15 amino acids. DNA of the CDR3: TGTGCCAGCAGTTACAGTGTCGCCCGGCTCTACGAGCAGTACTTC. Protein sequence: CASSYSVARLYEQYF.

The V gene is TRBV20-1, the J gene TRBJ2-2; D may be TRBD2 (5 bases). V was pared by 1 base and J by 3 bases, with 9 bases between. The germline CDR1 and CDR2 sequences are DFQATT and SNEGSKA (reference sequence). CDR3 length: 14 amino acids. The CDR3 protein is CSARAGLYTGELFF. CDR3 coding DNA: TGCAGTGCTAGAGCCGGACTTTACACCGGGGAGCTGTTTTTT.

V is TRBV7-9 and J is TRBJ2-7; 8 bases map to TRBD1. Trimming took 11 bases from V and 4 from J; bases not matched to a gene: 10. The CDR3 contains 13 residues. Germline V lookup: CDR1 SEHNR, CDR2 FQNEAQ (reference sequence). The CDR3 sequence is CACGGTGPYEQYF. The CDR3 nucleotides are TGTGCCTGCGGCGGGACAGGACCTTACGAGCAGTACTTC.

V and J are TRBV18 and TRBJ2-4, with 10 bases lining up with TRBD1. CDR1 is KGHSH and CDR2 is LQKENI in the germline V gene. The CDR3 covers 17 residues. V trimming: 4 bases; J trimming: 7 bases; junction bases outside the gene matches: 13. The CDR3 DNA reads TGTGCCAGCTCACGTGACAGGGGGCTCAGGGAAGGGAACATTCAGTACTTC. This encodes CASSRDRGLREGNIQYF.

The chain employs TRBV6-6 and TRBJ1-5, with D perhaps TRBD1 (5 bases). The germline gives CDR1 MNHNY, CDR2 SVGAGI (reference sequence). Between the trimmed V and J ends, which lost 0 bases and 5 bases, there was a span of 14 bases. The CDR3 loop spans 16 amino acids. The CDR3 DNA sequence: TGTGCCAGCAGTTACTCGACGGGGCCGGGGGATCAGCCCCAGCATTTT. As protein: CASSYSTGPGDQPQHF.

This clonotype was seen a few times. V gene TRBV11-2 combines with J gene TRBJ2-7; D unresolved. Trimming cost V 0 bases and J 0 bases, with 9 bases left between them. Per the germline V gene, CDR1 is SGHAT and CDR2 is FQNNGV. The CDR3 runs to 15 residues. This chain's CDR3 is CASSLDWSNSYEQYF. The CDR3 bases are TGTGCCAGCAGCTTAGATTGGAGCAACTCCTACGAGCAGTACTTC.

The chain links TRBV5-1 to TRBJ2-3; TRBD2 matches at 7 bases. Germline CDR1 reads SGHRS; CDR2 reads YFSETQ. V lost 5 bases and J lost 2; bases outside the gene matches: 8. The CDR3 extends over 15 amino acids. The CDR3 loop is CASSPSGTITDTQYF. CDR3 sequence (DNA): TGCGCCAGCAGTCCTAGCGGCACGATCACAGATACGCAGTATTTT. The complete variable domain, with remaining parts taken from reference TRBV5-1 and TRBJ2-3, reads KAGVTQTPRYLIKTRGQQVTLSCSPISGHRSVSWYQQTPGQGLQFLFEYFSETQRNKGNFPGRFSGRQFSNSRSEMNVSTLELGDSALYLCASSPSGTITDTQYFGPGTRLTVL.

In its sample, this clonotype was seen a few times. CDR3: CASSLRILGGNAYF. The CDR3 DNA sequence: TGTGCCAGCAGCCTGAGAATCCTAGGAGGGAATGCGTATTTT. The genes are TRBV3-1 and TRBJ2-3; D is possibly TRBD2 (6 bases). The CDR3 is 14 amino acids. Trimming removed 4 bases at V and 14 bases at J, with 22 bases between. Germline-derived CDR1 and CDR2 are LGHDT and YNNKEL (reference sequence).

The chain has TRBV29-1 and TRBJ2-5; 7 nucleotides match TRBD1. Germline CDR1 SQVTM, CDR2 ANQGSEA. V lost 7 bases, J lost 11 bases, and 13 bases stayed unmatched. This CDR3 has 12 residues. CDR3 sequence: CSAGQAFNEQYF. CDR3 in DNA: TGCAGCGCAGGACAGGCGTTCAATGAGCAGTACTTC.

A word on this clonotype: No DNA is shown, since the ends of the CDR3 on it are uncertain; the CDR3 is the one TCRdb lists. This chain joins TRBV27 and TRBJ2-6; TRBD1 was called by the table and not checked on the DNA. Germline lookup yields CDR1 MNHEY and CDR2 SMNVEV (reference sequence). The CDR3 region is 19 residues in length, termini included. CDR3 in amino acids: CASSPTFGAASAGANVLTF.

This clonotype was detected a few times. V gene TRBV12-3 or TRBV12-4 combines with J gene TRBJ2-4; perhaps TRBD1 as D (6 bases). V lost 3 bases, J lost 0 bases, and 15 bases lay in between. The CDR3 runs 17 residues. The CDR3 bases are TGTGCCAGCAGTTTTCTTTTTAGAGGGGGAGCCAAAAACATTCAGTACTTC. As protein: CASSFLFRGGAKNIQYF.